Detailed here is one TCR beta chain. These data come from a study of cytomegalovirus exposure and HLA in healthy donors. Using immunoSEQ multiplex PCR, the repertoire was profiled, and TCRdb retains in-frame clones only, with some absent. Of some 69,000 clones listed, roughly 94% are singletons. The V segment lost 5 bases and the J segment 1 base; nucleotides outside the gene matches: 9. Germline lookup yields CDR1 SEHNR and CDR2 FQNEAQ (reference sequence). The CDR3 covers 16 residues. The chain combines TRBV7-9 with TRBJ1-1, with 8 bases lining up with TRBD1. The sequence was collected from a man between 18 and 29 years old in good health and CMV-seropositive. The sequencing sample was made of PBMCs. DNA for the CDR3: TGTGCCAGCAGCCCCGGCCAGGGACAGGAGAACACTGAAGCTTTCTTT. Amino acid sequence: CASSPGQGQENTEAFF.